These 30 T cell receptor beta chains came from one sample sequenced in a study of neurological immune-mediated disorders. MiXCR was run by TCRdb on the 5' RACE reads, yielding one entry per CDR3 protein. The sample includes approximately 80,000 distinct CDR3 sequences, 5% to 6.5% of them seen just once. The time point was: longitudinal time-point 2. Specimen: PBMCs. These receptors all come from a woman aged 55-69 years with multiple sclerosis.

This clonotype was counted ten times or more. The chain links TRBV12-3 or TRBV12-4 to TRBJ1-1, with 12 bases aligning to TRBD1. The CDR3 consists of 16 residues. V dropped 5 bases and J dropped 4; count of bases not matched to a gene: 8. The CDR3 DNA is TGTGCCAGCAGTACGCCCTTGGGACAGGGGGCCACTGAAGCTTTCTTT. Translating it yields CASSTPLGQGATEAFF.

This clonotype was found many times. The chain carries TRBV7-8 and TRBJ1-3; D unresolved. Trimming pared 4 bases from V and 0 bases from J, leaving 7 bases between. Germline CDR1 is SGHVS and CDR2 is FQNEAQ. The CDR3 runs to 14 residues. CDR3 nucleotide sequence: TGTGCCAGCAGCTACCTTGGCTCTGGAAACACCATATATTTT. This sequence encodes CASSYLGSGNTIYF.

This clonotype was seen at least ten times. This chain uses TRBV10-3 with TRBJ1-2; D possibly corresponds to TRBD1 (6 bases). Looked up from germline, CDR1 is ENHRY and CDR2 is SYGVKD. The CDR3 has 15 residues. Trimming removed 0 bases from V and 8 bases from J, with 16 bases in between. CDR3 loop: CAISESSGGTAGYTF. CDR3 bases: TGTGCCATCAGTGAGTCGTCCGGGGGCACGGCAGGCTACACCTTC.

This clonotype appeared many times. The rearrangement links TRBV5-1 to TRBJ2-6; D unclear. The CDR3 loop spans 17 amino acids. CDR1 and CDR2 from the germline V gene are SGHRS and YFSETQ. The ends were cut back, 4 bases at V and 0 bases at J, with 14 bases in the middle. As DNA, the CDR3 is TGCGCCAGCAGCGTTAACGGACGGACCTCTGGGGCCAACGTCCTGACTTTC. Protein product: CASSVNGRTSGANVLTF.

This clonotype has a count of ten or more. J is TRBJ2-1 and V is TRBV9; D remains unclear. From germline, CDR1 is SGDLS and CDR2 YYNGEE. The CDR3 loop spans 13 amino acids. Trimming removed 1 base from V and 9 bases from J, with 11 bases in between. In DNA form, the CDR3 reads TGTGCCAGCAGCGTATCCGAGCGCTCTGAGCAGTTCTTC. It specifies CASSVSERSEQFF.

There are many counts of this clonotype. This chain connects TRBV7-9 to TRBJ1-5; D may be TRBD1 (5 bases). This CDR3 contains 15 residues. V was clipped by 2 bases and J by 7 bases, with 15 bases between them. The germline CDR1 and CDR2 sequences are SEHNR and FQNEAQ (reference sequence). This CDR3 reads CASSLYRDEDQPQHF. DNA of the CDR3: TGTGCCAGCAGCTTATATAGGGACGAGGACCAGCCCCAGCATTTT.

This chain uses TRBV12-3 or TRBV12-4 with TRBJ2-2; D is ambiguous. The CDR3 is made up of 15 amino acids. V lost 1 base and J lost 6, with 12 bases in between. CDR3: CASSLVAGGPGELFF. The DNA of the CDR3 is TGTGCCAGCAGTTTAGTGGCAGGCGGTCCCGGGGAGCTGTTTTTT.

This clonotype was detected many times. This sequence joins TRBV20-1 and TRBJ1-2, with D maybe TRBD1 (6 bases). CDR1 and CDR2 (germline): DFQATT, SNEGSKA (reference sequence). This CDR3 has 13 residues. Trimming pared 3 bases from V and 5 bases from J, leaving 13 bases between. CDR3 loop: CSASRGAFYGYTF. The CDR3 DNA follows: TGCAGTGCTAGTCGGGGGGCATTTTATGGCTACACCTTC.

This clonotype was seen repeatedly, ten times or more. As DNA, the CDR3 is TGTGCCAGCAGCTTTGGGCAGGGTAGAGGCACCGGGGAGCTGTTTTTT. Amino acid sequence: CASSFGQGRGTGELFF. The rearrangement joins TRBV11-3 to TRBJ2-2; D may be TRBD1 (5 bases). Germline V CDR1 and CDR2: SGHNT, YENEEA. The V end was cut by 3 bases, the J end by 4 bases, with 15 bases between. The CDR3 totals 16 residues.

This clonotype was seen repeatedly, ten times or more. This chain links TRBV2 with TRBJ1-5; D perhaps matches TRBD1 (5 bases). The CDR3 covers 15 residues. Germline CDR1 reads SNHLY; CDR2 reads FYNNEI. V lost 7 bases and J lost 0, with 13 bases in between. In DNA form, the CDR3 reads TGTGCCAGCAAACAGGTGGTCAATAGCAATCAGCCCCAGCATTTT. This sequence encodes CASKQVVNSNQPQHF. Full variable domain (rest looked up from reference TRBV2 and TRBJ1-5): EPEVTQTPSHQVTQMGQEVILRCVPISNHLYFYWYRQILGQKVEFLVSFYNNEISEKSEIFDDQFSVERPDGSNFTLKIRSTKLEDSAMYFCASKQVVNSNQPQHFGDGTRLSIL.

This clonotype appeared a single time. With a much larger clone just one base away, this may be a read error. The chain is built from TRBV3-1 and TRBJ1-1; D possibly corresponds to TRBD1 (6 bases). The length of the CDR3 is 17 residues. Trimming left V 1 base short and J 0 bases short, with 15 bases between. Per the germline V gene, CDR1 is LGHDT and CDR2 is YNNKEL (reference sequence). The chain's CDR3 is CASSQGWWGRVNTEAFF. The CDR3 DNA reads as TGTGCCAGCAGCCAAGGATGGTGGGGGCGAGTGAACACTGAAGCTTTCTTT.

This clonotype was observed many times. The J gene is TRBJ2-5, the V gene TRBV7-9; maybe TRBD1 (6 bases). This CDR3 comprises 18 residues. Trimming cost V 3 bases and J 5 bases, with 25 bases left between them. Germline V gives CDR1 SEHNR, CDR2 FQNEAQ (reference sequence). The CDR3 loop is CASSFIGATGRGGETQYF. The CDR3 DNA sequence: TGTGCCAGCAGCTTCATCGGTGCAACAGGGCGCGGCGGGGAGACCCAGTACTTC.

This clonotype was observed at least ten times. The chain links TRBV5-1 to TRBJ2-7; possibly TRBD2 for D (7 bases). Germline-derived CDR1 and CDR2 are SGHRS and YFSETQ. The CDR3 consists of 15 residues. V was clipped by 0 bases and J by 3 bases, with 13 bases between them. CDR3 loop: CASSLVSRGGYEQYF. In DNA, the CDR3 is TGCGCCAGCAGCTTGGTGTCGAGGGGGGGCTACGAGCAGTACTTC.

This clonotype was seen ten or more times. J is TRBJ1-2 and V is TRBV28; 7 bases match TRBD1. CDR1 is MDHEN, CDR2 SYDVKM, per germline. This CDR3 comprises 13 residues. Trimming took 6 bases from V and 2 from J; bases not matched to a gene: 3. CDR3 sequence: CASRLQGNYGYTF. The CDR3 DNA is TGTGCCAGCAGGTTACAGGGGAACTATGGCTACACCTTC.

This clonotype was observed at least ten times. This chain uses TRBV6-6 with TRBJ1-2; 10 bases are a match to TRBD1. V shed 5 bases, J shed 4 bases, and the junction held 7 bases outside the gene matches. The germline V gene encodes CDR1 MNHNY and CDR2 SVGAGI (reference sequence). The CDR3 runs to 15 residues. CDR3 coding DNA: TGTGCCAGCAGTGCGACGACAGGGGGCCCCTATGGCTACACCTTC. Translating gives CASSATTGGPYGYTF.

This clonotype appeared many times. The genes are TRBV7-8 and TRBJ2-2, with 7 nucleotides matching TRBD2. From germline, CDR1 is SGHVS and CDR2 FQNEAQ. This CDR3 region has 14 residues. V lost 1 base to trimming and J lost 6 bases; unmatched junction nucleotides: 2. CDR3 coding DNA: TGTGCCAGCAGCTTAGTGGGGGGGGCCGGGGAGCTGTTTTTT. It specifies CASSLVGGAGELFF.

This clonotype was counted a few times. The chain carries TRBV3-1 and TRBJ1-2; maybe TRBD1 (5 bases). The V gene lost 3 bases and the J gene lost 0 bases, with 8 bases spanning the gap. This CDR3 has 14 amino acids. Germline CDR1 is LGHDT and CDR2 is YNNKEL (reference sequence). The DNA of the CDR3 is TGTGCCAGCAGCCACTCGGGACCTAACTATGGCTACACCTTC. It is translated as CASSHSGPNYGYTF.

The V gene is TRBV4-2, the J gene TRBJ2-5; 10 nucleotides align to TRBD1. CDR1 LGHNA and CDR2 YNFKEQ come from the germline V gene. V shed 4 bases, J shed 5 bases, and the junction held 13 bases outside the gene matches. There are 17 residues in the CDR3. CDR3 coding DNA: TGTGCCAGCAGCCGCGGTATGTCGGGACAGGGGTATGAGACCCAGTACTTC. This sequence encodes CASSRGMSGQGYETQYF.

This clonotype was picked up many times. J is TRBJ2-6 and V is TRBV20-1; D gene uncertain. Germline V gene data show CDR1 as DFQATT and CDR2 as SNEGSKA (reference sequence). The CDR3 spans 14 residues. Between the trimmed V and J ends, which lost 1 base and 0 bases, there was a span of 4 bases. CDR3 DNA: TGCAGTGCTAGAGTAATCTCTGGGGCCAACGTCCTGACTTTC. This sequence encodes CSARVISGANVLTF.

This clonotype was counted many times. V is TRBV27 and J is TRBJ2-2; D could derive from TRBD1 or TRBD2 (5 bases each). The CDR3 covers 16 residues. CDR1 MNHEY and CDR2 SMNVEV come from the germline V gene (reference sequence). Trimming took 6 bases from V and 2 from J, leaving 16 bases between them. CDR3 loop: CASRPPGTINTGELFF. CDR3 nucleotide sequence: TGTGCCAGCAGGCCCCCCGGGACCATTAACACCGGGGAGCTGTTTTTT.

This clonotype was seen repeatedly, ten times or more. The rearrangement uses TRBV11-1 and TRBJ2-1; no clear D gene. Germline CDR1 reads SGHAT; CDR2 reads FQDESV (reference sequence). The V end was cut by 5 bases, the J end by 7 bases, with 12 bases between. This CDR3 contains 13 residues. Written as DNA, the CDR3 is TGTGCCAGCAGCCCCCAGACTGGGAATGAGCAGTTCTTC. It yields the protein CASSPQTGNEQFF.

This clonotype was seen at least ten times. The J gene is TRBJ1-1, the V gene TRBV5-4; D gene ambiguous. Germline assignment: CDR1 SGHNT and CDR2 YYREEE (reference sequence). V lost 3 bases to trimming and J lost 0 bases, with 15 bases between them. The CDR3 has 16 residues. Here the CDR3 reads CASSSSRVSLNTEAFF. CDR3 nucleotides: TGTGCCAGCAGCTCATCTCGGGTTTCTCTGAACACTGAAGCTTTCTTT.

There are many counts of this clonotype. The V gene is TRBV12-3 or TRBV12-4, the J gene TRBJ2-3, with TRBD1 identical over 9 bases. CDR3 length equals 16 residues. With 5 bases clipped from V and 6 bases from J, the junction kept 12 bases outside the gene matches. Here the CDR3 reads CASSTPAGQGPDTQYF. CDR3 coding DNA: TGTGCCAGCAGTACCCCAGCGGGACAGGGTCCGGATACGCAGTATTTT.

In this sample, this clonotype turned up many times. This chain uses TRBV20-1 with TRBJ1-5; no clear D gene. The CDR3 totals 12 residues. From germline, CDR1 is DFQATT and CDR2 SNEGSKA (reference sequence). Trimming cost V 5 bases and J 2 bases, with 7 bases left between them. The CDR3 region is CSAYSGNQPQHF. In DNA, the CDR3 is TGCAGTGCTTATTCAGGCAATCAGCCCCAGCATTTT.

Many counts were recorded for this clonotype. The gene calls are TRBV27 and TRBJ2-2; D ambiguous. The V and J ends lost 6 bases and 5 bases respectively, with 16 bases between them. Per germline, CDR1 MNHEY and CDR2 SMNVEV (reference sequence). The CDR3 totals 15 residues. The CDR3 DNA reads TGTGCCAGCAGCCTGGGGTTGGTTGGAACCGGGGAGCTGTTTTTT. Translated: CASSLGLVGTGELFF.

This clonotype was found many times. The chain has TRBV20-1 and TRBJ1-4, with 8 bases matching TRBD1. The CDR3 length is 13 residues. With 5 bases clipped from V and 7 bases from J, the junction kept 6 bases outside the gene matches. Germline V gene data show CDR1 as DFQATT and CDR2 as SNEGSKA (reference sequence). The CDR3 is CSAGPQGGEKLFF. The DNA for the CDR3 is TGCAGTGCTGGCCCACAGGGGGGTGAAAAACTGTTTTTT.

This clonotype was seen at least ten times. This chain connects TRBV6-5 to TRBJ2-7, with D unresolved. CDR3 size: 15 residues. The V gene's germline CDR1 is MNHEY and CDR2 SVGAGI. V gave up 8 bases and J gave up 2 bases, with 19 bases separating them. The CDR3 region is CASRAAYPKTYEQYF. The CDR3 nucleotides read TGTGCCAGCCGGGCGGCTTACCCCAAAACCTACGAGCAGTACTTC.

In its sample, this clonotype was seen many times. The rearrangement joins TRBV20-1 to TRBJ2-5; no definite D call. This CDR3 has 11 residues. The germline V gene has CDR1 DFQATT and CDR2 SNEGSKA (reference sequence). V lost 5 bases and J lost 2, with 6 bases in between. CDR3 in amino acids: CSAEQQETQYF. In nucleotides, the CDR3 is TGCAGTGCTGAGCAGCAAGAGACCCAGTACTTC.

Notes on this clonotype: One junction end disagrees with the germline gene, perhaps due to a read error. The chain combines TRBV20-1 with TRBJ2-3, with a weak D call TRBD2 (5 bases). The CDR3 totals 16 residues. Germline V gene data show CDR1 as DFQATT and CDR2 as SNEGSKA (reference sequence). The CDR3 nucleotides are TGCAGTGCTAGAGCTAGCAGGCGCGCTAGCACAAATACGCAGTATTTT. Its protein product is CSARASRRASTNTQYF.

This clonotype was picked up many times. The chain links TRBV20-1 to TRBJ1-1; no clear D. V dropped 2 bases and J dropped 5 bases, with 6 bases sitting between them. Germline CDR1 and CDR2: DFQATT and SNEGSKA (reference sequence). The CDR3 consists of 11 residues. CDR3 protein: CSARTLTEAFF. CDR3 in DNA: TGCAGTGCTAGAACACTGACTGAAGCTTTCTTT.